The 25 T cell receptor beta chains below come from one sample, sequenced in a study of blood T cells in healthy people across ages. It was with a sample-barcoded 5' primer and a J-beta primer mix that a second PCR of roughly 7 to 12 cycles was run. From the 5' RACE reads, TCRdb called clonotypes with MiXCR, one entry per CDR3 protein. The data show fewer than 900,000 distinct CDR3 sequences, more than 40% seen once. The sequencing input was blood. The receptors stem from a woman aged 55-69 years in good health.

The chain is built from TRBV20-1 and TRBJ2-3; unclear D gene. The CDR3 runs 13 residues. Trimming left V 1 base short and J 7 bases short, with 12 bases between. Germline V lookup: CDR1 DFQATT, CDR2 SNEGSKA (reference sequence). The CDR3 sequence: CSARAVYSHTQYF. CDR3 nucleotides: TGCAGTGCTAGAGCGGTCTATTCTCATACGCAGTATTTT.

This clonotype was detected a few times. The junction departs from the called germline gene at one end, perhaps through a read error. V gene TRBV5-6 combines with J gene TRBJ2-7; 9 bases fit TRBD1. CDR3 length: 13 residues. Germline CDR1 and CDR2: SGHDT and YYEEEE. The CDR3 DNA follows: TGTACCAGCATCTATGGGACAGGGTCCGAGCAGTACTTC. It specifies CTSIYGTGSEQYF.

The J gene is TRBJ2-7, the V gene TRBV7-2, with 10 positions matching TRBD1. Per the germline V gene, CDR1 is SGHTA and CDR2 is FQGNSA. The ends lost 1 base at V and 2 bases at J; junction bases unmatched: 5. The CDR3 runs to 16 residues. CDR3 DNA sequence: TGTGCCAGCAGCTTAGGTGGGACAGGGGTCCCCTACGAGCAGTACTTC. It codes for CASSLGGTGVPYEQYF.

Only a few counts were recorded for this clonotype. The genes are TRBV20-1 and TRBJ2-7; 11 bases agree with TRBD2. Germline values: CDR1 DFQATT, CDR2 SNEGSKA (reference sequence). With 1 base clipped from V and 3 bases from J, the junction kept 5 bases outside the gene matches. CDR3 size: 15 residues. CDR3 in amino acids: CSARVGLAENYEQYF. CDR3 sequence (DNA): TGCAGTGCTAGAGTGGGACTAGCGGAGAACTACGAGCAGTACTTC.

CDR3 bases: TGCAGCGCCACCGACAGGGAAAGGTTCGCTGAAGCTTTCTTT. Protein product: CSATDRERFAEAFF. J is TRBJ1-1 and V is TRBV29-1, with 7 bases lining up with TRBD1. V shed 7 bases, J shed 6 bases, and the junction held 14 bases outside the gene matches. Looked up from germline, CDR1 is SQVTM and CDR2 is ANQGSEA. The CDR3 has 14 amino acids.

This clonotype was recorded a few times. This CDR3 reads CSALDPRSQETQYF. CDR3 sequence (DNA): TGCAGTGCTTTAGACCCGCGATCCCAAGAGACCCAGTACTTC. The genes are TRBV20-1 and TRBJ2-5; no firm D call. Deletions cut 5 bases from V and 1 base from J, with 14 bases between. Germline CDR1 and CDR2: DFQATT and SNEGSKA (reference sequence). The CDR3 runs to 14 residues.

The chain employs TRBV6-1 and TRBJ1-5; perhaps TRBD1 as D (5 bases). Germline values: CDR1 MNHNS, CDR2 SASEGT. Trimming stripped 1 base from V and 5 bases from J, with 9 bases between. CDR3 size: 14 residues. CDR3 DNA sequence: TGTGCCAGCAGTGAAGGGCAGGGCTATCAGCCCCAGCATTTT. It specifies CASSEGQGYQPQHF.

This clonotype was seen repeatedly, ten times or more. The V gene is TRBV29-1, the J gene TRBJ2-7; D perhaps matches TRBD2 (6 bases). Per germline, CDR1 SQVTM and CDR2 ANQGSEA. V lost 1 base to trimming and J lost 6 bases, with 16 bases between them. The CDR3 length is 14 residues. The CDR3 loop is CSVEAGPGAGEQYF. The CDR3 nucleotides read TGCAGCGTTGAAGCGGGACCCGGAGCGGGCGAGCAGTACTTC.

The chain links TRBV7-2 to TRBJ2-5; possibly TRBD2 for D (7 bases). The closer fit of TRBJ2-7 to the DNA end suggests the J call may be wrong. This CDR3 contains 14 residues. The germline V gene encodes CDR1 SGHTA and CDR2 FQGNSA. The CDR3 region is CASSSPGGLLEQYF. For the CDR3, the DNA is TGTGCCAGCAGCTCCCCGGGGGGCCTTCTCGAGCAGTACTTC.

This rearrangement joins TRBV3-1 to TRBJ2-2; 7 bases map to TRBD1. The CDR3 covers 15 residues. Trimming removed 3 bases from V and 4 bases from J; junction bases left unmatched: 5. Germline V CDR1 and CDR2: LGHDT, YNNKEL (reference sequence). The CDR3 is CASSHSQGITGELFF. The CDR3 bases are TGTGCCAGCAGCCATTCACAGGGGATCACCGGGGAGCTGTTTTTT.

The J gene is TRBJ2-6, the V gene TRBV29-1; D tentatively reads TRBD1 or TRBD2 (6 bases each). Per the germline V gene, CDR1 is SQVTM and CDR2 is ANQGSEA. The CDR3 sequence is 13 residues long. The CDR3 DNA sequence: TGCGCTGGTCCGGGGGCCGGGGCCAACGTCCTGACTTTC. Translating it yields CAGPGAGANVLTF.

The table lists this clonotype with a few counts. The rearrangement joins TRBV7-2 to TRBJ1-4; D is uncertain. The CDR3 is 12 amino acids. CDR1 is SGHTA, CDR2 FQGNSA, per germline. Between the trimmed V and J ends, which lost 5 bases and 7 bases, there was a span of 8 bases. The CDR3 bases are TGTGCCAGCAGCCACTTGTCTGAAAAACTGTTTTTT. Its protein product is CASSHLSEKLFF.

This clonotype was detected only a few times. The genes are TRBV10-1 and TRBJ2-2; the D call may be TRBD1 or TRBD2 (5 bases each). This CDR3 is built from 18 residues. V lost 0 bases and J lost 1, with 15 bases in between. Germline V lookup: CDR1 WNHNN, CDR2 SYGVQD (reference sequence). In nucleotides, the CDR3 is TGCGCCAGCAGTGAGTCCCTTTTACGGGGCAGGAACACCGGGGAGCTGTTTTTT. This gives the protein CASSESLLRGRNTGELFF.

The chain couples TRBV28 to TRBJ2-4; unclear D gene. V lost 6 bases, J lost 13 bases, and 13 bases lay in between. The CDR3 is made up of 11 amino acids. Germline CDR1 is MDHEN and CDR2 is SYDVKM. The CDR3 region is CASSSSSEQYF. The CDR3, as DNA: TGTGCCAGCAGCTCCTCCTCTGAGCAGTACTTC.

This clonotype occurred a few times. The rearrangement links TRBV5-1 to TRBJ2-7; D assignment may be TRBD1 or TRBD2 (5 bases each). Per the germline V gene, CDR1 is SGHRS and CDR2 is YFSETQ. V was pared by 4 bases and J by 4 bases, with 15 bases between. There are 14 residues in the CDR3. DNA of the CDR3: TGCGCCAGCAGCCAAGACACGGGGCGGTACGAGCAGTACTTC. Residues: CASSQDTGRYEQYF.

The V gene is TRBV6-2 or TRBV6-3, the J gene TRBJ2-1; TRBD2 aligns across 11 bases. Germline CDR1 and CDR2: MNHEY and SVGEGT. V was pared by 3 bases and J by 8 bases, with 6 bases of the junction left unmatched. This CDR3 has 15 amino acids. CDR3 nucleotides: TGTGCCAGCAGTTATCTAGCGGGAGGCCCCTATGAGCAGTTCTTC. Protein: CASSYLAGGPYEQFF.

The V and J genes are TRBV2 and TRBJ2-7; TRBD1 is a possible D gene (6 bases). Looked up from germline, CDR1 is SNHLY and CDR2 is FYNNEI. V was cut by 1 base and J by 1 base, with 14 bases left in between. The CDR3 sequence is 16 residues long. CDR3 residues: CASSEGLGQSSYEQYF. DNA for the CDR3: TGTGCCAGCAGTGAAGGGTTGGGACAAAGTTCCTACGAGCAGTACTTC.

This chain connects TRBV29-1 to TRBJ2-7; 8 bases agree with TRBD2. The J call is in doubt because the DNA end fits TRBJ2-4 better. CDR1 is SQVTM, CDR2 ANQGSEA, per germline. This CDR3 comprises 11 residues. The CDR3 sequence is CSTGLGGIQYF. In DNA form, the CDR3 reads TGCAGCACGGGACTAGGCGGCATTCAGTACTTC.

The chain employs TRBV7-2 and TRBJ1-5; D is unresolved. V shed 3 bases and J shed 5 bases, with 8 bases lying between them. The germline gives CDR1 SGHTA, CDR2 FQGNSA. CDR3 length: 13 amino acids. As DNA, the CDR3 is TGTGCCAGCAGCTTGAGAAGGGATCAGCCCCAGCATTTT. It encodes CASSLRRDQPQHF.

This clonotype was observed a handful of times. This rearrangement joins TRBV5-1 to TRBJ2-3, with TRBD2 as a possible D gene (6 bases). The germline V and J ends were trimmed by 2 bases and 0 bases, with 16 bases remaining between them. Looked up from germline, CDR1 is SGHRS and CDR2 is YFSETQ. The CDR3 runs 17 residues. Here the CDR3 DNA reads TGCGCCAGCAGCTTTGGACGGGAGAATCCTAGCACAGATACGCAGTATTTT. Translating gives CASSFGRENPSTDTQYF. The entire variable domain, with the rest obtained from reference TRBV5-1 and TRBJ2-3, is as follows: KAGVTQTPRYLIKTRGQQVTLSCSPISGHRSVSWYQQTPGQGLQFLFEYFSETQRNKGNFPGRFSGRQFSNSRSEMNVSTLELGDSALYLCASSFGRENPSTDTQYFGPGTRLTVL.

There are a few counts of this clonotype. This chain connects TRBV21-1 to TRBJ1-6. TRBV21-1 is a listed pseudogene. This CDR3 comprises 15 residues. In DNA, the CDR3 is TGTGCCACCGGCCACGTCAGCTCCTATAATTCACCCCTCCACTTT. As protein: CATGHVSSYNSPLHF.

There are a few counts of this clonotype. This chain connects TRBV6-6 to TRBJ1-5, with 8 positions matching TRBD1. The CDR3 covers 15 residues. Germline loops: CDR1 MNHNY, CDR2 SVGAGI (reference sequence). J was trimmed by 7 bases and V by 6 bases; bases with no gene match: 11. DNA for the CDR3: TGTGCCAGCAGACCTACAGGGGGTAGAGAACAGCCCCAGCATTTT. Translated, it gives CASRPTGGREQPQHF.

The V and J genes are TRBV4-2 and TRBJ2-2; either TRBD1 or TRBD2 may supply D (7 bases each). Per the germline V gene, CDR1 is LGHNA and CDR2 is YNFKEQ. This CDR3 has 20 residues. V was pared by 4 bases and J by 2 bases, with 26 bases between. CDR3 DNA: TGTGCCAGCAGCCTAGAAAGGGGGGGGTTGGAGGGGGCAAACACCGGGGAGCTGTTTTTT. Residues: CASSLERGGLEGANTGELFF.

The V gene is TRBV20-1, the J gene TRBJ2-7, with TRBD1 as a possible D gene (5 bases). The germline V gene encodes CDR1 DFQATT and CDR2 SNEGSKA (reference sequence). Deletions cut 0 bases from V and 2 bases from J, with 14 bases between. The CDR3 is 15 amino acids. The CDR3 nucleotides are TGCAGTGCTAGAGATTTAGGACATGGCACCTACGAGCAGTACTTC. Protein sequence: CSARDLGHGTYEQYF.

The sample holds many counts of this clonotype. The V gene is TRBV7-2, the J gene TRBJ2-1; D might be TRBD2 (6 bases). V lost 1 base and J 2 bases, leaving 12 bases between the germline ends. This CDR3 has 16 amino acids. CDR1 and CDR2 from the germline V gene are SGHTA and FQGNSA. The CDR3 here is CASSLVGGATYNEQFF. The DNA of the CDR3 is TGTGCCAGCAGCTTAGTGGGCGGGGCGACCTACAATGAGCAGTTCTTC.